What follows are 22 T cell receptor beta chains derived from one specimen sequenced in a study of blood T cell repertoires in COVID-19 (dated by TCRdb to 2018 to 2020). Library creation used the immunoSEQ multiplex PCR assay. TCRdb's version of the immuneACCESS table is confined to in-frame rearrangements and falls short of the full clone set. An unresolved V gene accounts for under half of the shortfall where checked; the remainder is of unknown origin. The sample includes around 200,000 clones, with more than 70% observed a single time. The ten top clones hold roughly 2.9% of the sample. The material sequenced was peripheral blood. The receptor source for this set is a man aged 45 to 65 with active or convalescent COVID-19.

This clone was counted once. The chain carries TRBV7-9 and TRBJ2-5, with 13 bases that match TRBD2. CDR1 and CDR2 from the germline V gene are SEHNR and FQNEAQ (reference sequence). Losses at the gene ends were 5 bases for V and 2 bases for J; bases not matched to a gene: 2. The CDR3 contains 15 residues. CDR3 loop: CASSRTSGGQETQYF. In nucleotides, the CDR3 is TGTGCCAGCAGCCGGACTAGCGGGGGACAAGAGACCCAGTACTTC.

This chain connects TRBV11-2 to TRBJ1-2, with TRBD1 matching over 9 bases. In germline, CDR1 is SGHAT, CDR2 FQNNGV. Germline trimming cut 3 bases from V and 7 bases from J; bases unmatched to any gene: 6. The CDR3 covers 14 residues. The CDR3 is CASSFNRGRSGYTF. The CDR3 DNA reads as TGTGCCAGCAGCTTTAACAGGGGGCGCAGTGGCTACACCTTC.

This clone was found once. This chain connects TRBV7-9 to TRBJ2-3; perhaps TRBD2 as D (5 bases). V shed 5 bases and J shed 8 bases, with 14 bases lying between them. Germline loops: CDR1 SEHNR, CDR2 FQNEAQ (reference sequence). The CDR3 consists of 13 residues. Written as DNA, the CDR3 is TGTGCCAGCAGCCCCAATGAAGGAGGTACGCAGTATTTT. Translated: CASSPNEGGTQYF.

This chain links TRBV10-3 with TRBJ2-7, with a weak D call TRBD2 (5 bases). Germline V gene lookup returns CDR1 ENHRY and CDR2 SYGVKD. This CDR3 has 14 amino acids. V was clipped by 4 bases and J by 7 bases, with 17 bases between them. In nucleotides, the CDR3 is TGTGCCATCAGTGGAAACGCCGGTACGGGGGAGCAGTACTTC. Translation: CAISGNAGTGEQYF.

The chain carries TRBV5-1 and TRBJ2-7; D gene unclear. There are 12 residues in the CDR3. Germline V gene sequence: CDR1 SGHRS, CDR2 YFSETQ. The V gene lost 1 base and the J gene lost 5 bases, with 7 bases spanning the gap. CDR3 region: CASSLPGHEQYF. The CDR3 DNA is TGCGCCAGCAGCTTGCCAGGCCACGAGCAGTACTTC.

V and J are TRBV7-6 and TRBJ2-7; TRBD2 might be the D (6 bases). The CDR3 length is 12 residues. Germline V gene data show CDR1 as SGHVS and CDR2 as FNYEAQ. With 5 bases removed from V and 3 bases from J, the gap between germline ends came to 8 bases. CDR3 nucleotide sequence: TGTGCCAGCAGCCCGGGACTCTACGAGCAGTACTTC. Protein sequence: CASSPGLYEQYF.

Details on this clone: At one of its ends the junction is not consistent with the germline gene, which may arise from a read error. The chain recombines TRBV19 with TRBJ2-7; D may be TRBD1 (6 bases). CDR3 size: 13 residues. Germline assignment: CDR1 LNHDA and CDR2 SQIVND (reference sequence). Here the CDR3 DNA reads TGTGCCAGTAGTATCCAGCCAGGGGTGGGGCTGGACTTC. Protein sequence: CASSIQPGVGLDF.

This chain links TRBV10-3 with TRBJ2-7; D possibly corresponds to TRBD2 (5 bases). V shed 0 bases and J shed 6 bases, with 15 bases lying between them. The CDR3 covers 15 residues. The germline V gene encodes CDR1 ENHRY and CDR2 SYGVKD. CDR3 in amino acids: CAISESAGGHVEQYF. CDR3 nucleotide sequence: TGTGCCATCAGTGAGTCGGCAGGAGGCCACGTCGAGCAGTACTTC.

This chain uses TRBV7-2 with TRBJ1-5; D call uncertain. This CDR3 comprises 13 residues. Germline V gene lookup returns CDR1 SGHTA and CDR2 FQGNSA. Trimming stripped 7 bases from V and 3 bases from J, with 10 bases between. The CDR3 coding sequence is TGTGCCAGCAAGATCGAGCCCAATCAGCCCCAGCATTTT. As protein: CASKIEPNQPQHF.

This chain joins TRBV19 and TRBJ2-1; TRBD1 agrees at 8 bases. The CDR3 contains 15 residues. V dropped 5 bases and J dropped 9; count of bases not matched to a gene: 12. Germline assignment: CDR1 LNHDA and CDR2 SQIVND (reference sequence). CDR3 in DNA: TGTGCCAGTAGTGTTGGTGGACAGGGTAAACCTGAGCAGTTCTTC. It yields the protein CASSVGGQGKPEQFF.

This clone occurred a few times. The rearrangement links TRBV28 to TRBJ1-6, with D possibly being TRBD1 (6 bases). The CDR3 consists of 16 residues. From germline, CDR1 is MDHEN and CDR2 SYDVKM. With 3 bases removed from V and 5 bases from J, the gap between germline ends came to 14 bases. The CDR3 region is CASSFPIGGNNSPLHF. CDR3 coding DNA: TGTGCCAGCAGTTTCCCTATAGGGGGAAATAATTCACCCCTCCACTTT.

The chain has TRBV12-3 or TRBV12-4 and TRBJ1-2, with D unresolved. The CDR3 sequence is 13 residues long. V was pared by 5 bases and J by 8 bases, with 15 bases between. In DNA form, the CDR3 reads TGTGCCAGCAGTCACCAGGAACAATCCGGCTACACCTTC. This gives the protein CASSHQEQSGYTF.

The count of this clone is one. The genes are TRBV6-5 and TRBJ2-3; D ambiguous. Between the trimmed V and J ends, which lost 0 bases and 3 bases, there was a span of 13 bases. The CDR3 spans 16 residues. The germline CDR1 and CDR2 sequences are MNHEY and SVGAGI. The CDR3 DNA is TGTGCCAGCAGTTACTCTCAGGCCTTCGTTACAGATACGCAGTATTTT. It encodes CASSYSQAFVTDTQYF.

This clone has just one count. This chain links TRBV6-5 with TRBJ1-4; possibly TRBD1 for D (6 bases). Germline values: CDR1 MNHEY, CDR2 SVGAGI. The CDR3 covers 14 residues. The V end was cut by 6 bases, the J end by 8 bases, with 16 bases between. Written as DNA, the CDR3 is TGTGCCAGCAGGGACCGGGACAAAGGAGAAAAACTGTTTTTT. It codes for CASRDRDKGEKLFF.

This chain uses TRBV19 with TRBJ1-5; D remains ambiguous. This CDR3 is built from 13 residues. The V end lost 6 bases, the J end lost 0 bases, and 6 bases lay between the germline ends. Germline CDR1 and CDR2: LNHDA and SQIVND (reference sequence). The CDR3 reads CASREYSNQPQHF. The CDR3 nucleotides are TGTGCCAGTAGAGAGTATAGCAATCAGCCCCAGCATTTT.

CDR3 coding DNA: TGTGCCAGCAGCTTGGGGGCCCTTGAGACCCAGTACTTC. Its translation is CASSLGALETQYF. The chain combines TRBV7-2 with TRBJ2-5; tentative D call: TRBD1 (6 bases). The CDR3 has 13 residues. Germline CDR1 SGHTA, CDR2 FQGNSA. V was shortened by 3 bases and J by 5 bases, with 10 bases between the two germline ends.

The rearrangement joins TRBV5-1 to TRBJ2-1; 10 bases map to TRBD2. The J segment lost 5 bases and the V segment lost 4 bases, leaving 6 bases of the junction unmatched. The CDR3 loop spans 15 amino acids. Germline V gene sequence: CDR1 SGHRS, CDR2 YFSETQ. The CDR3 region has the DNA TGCGCCAGCAGCCAGCTAGCGGGGGTAGACAATGAGCAGTTCTTC. It translates to CASSQLAGVDNEQFF.

The CDR3 loop reads CASSLGLAFNEQFF. In DNA, the CDR3 is TGTGCCAGCAGTTTAGGGCTAGCGTTCAATGAGCAGTTCTTC. V gene TRBV28 combines with J gene TRBJ2-1, with a weak D call TRBD2 (6 bases). With 2 bases removed from V and 6 bases from J, the gap between germline ends came to 11 bases. Germline-derived CDR1 and CDR2 are MDHEN and SYDVKM. This CDR3 has 14 residues.

This chain connects TRBV11-3 to TRBJ2-1, with D perhaps matching TRBD2 (6 bases). The CDR3 is 17 residues long. Germline assignment: CDR1 SGHNT and CDR2 YENEEA. The V end lost 5 bases, the J end lost 0 bases, and 17 bases lay between the germline ends. CDR3 residues: CASSAAGSESSYNEQFF. The CDR3 DNA reads TGTGCCAGCAGCGCTGCGGGGTCCGAAAGCTCCTACAATGAGCAGTTCTTC. Complete variable domain (other parts from reference TRBV11-3 and TRBJ2-1): EAGVVQSPRYKIIEKKQPVAFWCNPISGHNTLYWYLQNLGQGPELLIRYENEEAVDDSQLPKDRFSAERLKGVDSTLKIQPAELGDSAVYLCASSAAGSESSYNEQFFGPGTRLTVL.

The chain recombines TRBV2 with TRBJ2-6; D not certain. The V end was cut by 7 bases, the J end by 4 bases, with 14 bases between. The CDR3 length is 15 residues. Germline V gene sequence: CDR1 SNHLY, CDR2 FYNNEI. CDR3 in DNA: TGTGCCAGCAAGATGACGGCGGCGGGGGCCAACGTCCTGACTTTC. Protein product: CASKMTAAGANVLTF.

This chain uses TRBV29-1 with TRBJ2-5; tentative D call: TRBD1 (6 bases). The CDR3 runs to 11 residues. Germline V lookup: CDR1 SQVTM, CDR2 ANQGSEA. Trimming took 6 bases from V and 5 from J, leaving 10 bases between them. The chain's CDR3 is CSVRTGETQYF. The CDR3 DNA is TGCAGCGTCCGAACAGGGGAGACCCAGTACTTC. The full variable domain, rest sourced from reference TRBV29-1 and TRBJ2-5, is SAVISQKPSRDICQRGTSLTIQCQVDSQVTMMFWYRQQPGQSLTLIATANQGSEATYESGFVIDKFPISRPNLTFSTLTVSNMSPEDSSIYLCSVRTGETQYFGPGTRLLVL.

The chain joins TRBV5-1 to TRBJ2-3; 8 nucleotides agree with TRBD2. Germline V gives CDR1 SGHRS, CDR2 YFSETQ. The CDR3 is 17 amino acids. The V gene end was trimmed by 4 bases and the J gene end by 1 base; junction bases not matched to a gene: 11. CDR3: CASSTDPAGAGTDTQYF. The CDR3, as DNA: TGCGCCAGCAGCACGGACCCAGCGGGGGCCGGCACAGATACGCAGTATTTT.